This passage covers 28 T cell receptor beta chains from one sample sequenced in a study of T cell responses to AZD1222 COVID-19 vaccine. Libraries were prepared by immunoSEQ multiplex PCR; TCRdb keeps only in-frame clonotypes and omits some of them. The profile covers around 190,000 clones, with around 94% appearing a single time and 1.6% taken by the ten largest. This specimen was peripheral blood, taken 28 days after the second AZD1222 dose. All receptors come from an adult who received the AZD1222 COVID-19 vaccine.

V usage is TRBV12-3 or TRBV12-4 and J usage is TRBJ1-1; D gene ambiguous. CDR3 length: 12 residues. The V end lost 7 bases, the J end lost 0 bases, and 6 bases lay between the germline ends. The CDR3 region is CASTSVNTEAFF. The CDR3 region has the DNA TGTGCCAGCACCTCAGTGAACACTGAAGCTTTCTTT.

J is TRBJ2-2 and V is TRBV2; 7 bases fit TRBD2. V was clipped by 6 bases and J by 3 bases; unmatched bases: 4. From germline, CDR1 is SNHLY and CDR2 FYNNEI. The CDR3 runs 14 residues. CDR3 amino acids: CASRAAGDTGELFF. CDR3 bases: TGTGCCAGCAGAGCCGCGGGGGACACCGGGGAGCTGTTTTTT.

The V gene is TRBV4-2, the J gene TRBJ1-3; no clear D gene. The length of the CDR3 is 17 residues. CDR1 is LGHNA and CDR2 is YNFKEQ in the germline V gene. V lost 0 bases, J lost 0 bases, and 12 bases lay in between. The CDR3 reads CASSQDGFLSSGNTIYF. As DNA, the CDR3 is TGTGCCAGCAGCCAAGATGGTTTTTTATCCTCTGGAAACACCATATATTTT.

This clone was detected once. The V call is TRBV6-5, the J call TRBJ1-5, with a possible D match to TRBD1 (5 bases). The CDR3 has 15 amino acids. Germline lookup yields CDR1 MNHEY and CDR2 SVGAGI. Trimming removed 7 bases from V and 3 bases from J, with 16 bases in between. CDR3 amino acids: CASKYWGGDNQPQHF. The CDR3 nucleotides read TGTGCCAGCAAATACTGGGGGGGGGACAATCAGCCCCAGCATTTT.

This sequence joins TRBV2 and TRBJ2-2, with a tentative D call TRBD1 (5 bases). The CDR3 is made up of 14 amino acids. Germline V CDR1 and CDR2: SNHLY, FYNNEI. Trimming removed 8 bases from V and 0 bases from J, with 10 bases in between. CDR3 coding DNA: TGTGCCAGCGGAAAACAGGCGAACACCGGGGAGCTGTTTTTT. It encodes CASGKQANTGELFF.

The CDR3 protein is CASSSISGQETQYF. CDR3 nucleotide sequence: TGTGCCAGCAGCTCGATAAGCGGGCAAGAGACCCAGTACTTC. The V call is TRBV9, the J call TRBJ2-5; D is possibly TRBD2 (6 bases). Trimming pared 4 bases from V and 2 bases from J, leaving 12 bases between. This CDR3 spans 14 amino acids. The germline CDR1 and CDR2 sequences are SGDLS and YYNGEE.

In its sample, this clone was seen once. V gene TRBV9 combines with J gene TRBJ1-2; no clear D. The germline V gene has CDR1 SGDLS and CDR2 YYNGEE. Deletions cut 3 bases from V and 8 bases from J, with 8 bases between. The CDR3 is made up of 11 amino acids. DNA of the CDR3: TGTGCCAGCAGCGGGGAAGTGGGCTACACCTTC. It codes for CASSGEVGYTF.

V gene TRBV13 combines with J gene TRBJ2-5; D gene ambiguous. Trimming shortened V by 5 bases and J by 5 bases, and 15 bases separated the two germline ends. There are 14 residues in the CDR3. CDR1 and CDR2 from the germline V gene are PRHDT and FYEKMQ (reference sequence). CDR3 protein: CASSPGPRGETQYF. The CDR3 DNA reads TGTGCCAGCAGCCCCGGACCACGCGGTGAGACCCAGTACTTC.

This chain uses TRBV7-8 with TRBJ1-2; TRBD1 is a possible D gene (5 bases). Germline CDR1 SGHVS, CDR2 FQNEAQ. Trimming shortened V by 2 bases and J by 7 bases, and 8 bases separated the two germline ends. The CDR3 consists of 12 residues. For the CDR3, the DNA is TGTGCCAGCAGCTTAAGCAGGGCTGGCTACACCTTC. As protein: CASSLSRAGYTF.

This chain connects TRBV30 to TRBJ2-7; D might be TRBD2 (6 bases). This CDR3 spans 15 amino acids. The germline CDR1 and CDR2 sequences are GTSNPN and SVGIG (reference sequence). The V gene lost 0 bases and the J gene lost 6 bases, with 18 bases spanning the gap. Here the CDR3 reads CAWSVGGAGGGEQYF. CDR3 sequence (DNA): TGTGCCTGGAGTGTAGGAGGGGCGGGTGGTGGCGAGCAGTACTTC.

This clone has only a few counts. The rearrangement links TRBV3-1 (or the pseudogene TRBV3-2) to TRBJ1-6; D gene uncertain. Germline values: CDR1 LGHDT, CDR2 YNNKEL (reference sequence). Deletions cut 1 base from V and 8 bases from J, with 12 bases between. This CDR3 spans 15 amino acids. In nucleotides, the CDR3 is TGTGCCAGCAGCCAAGGTCTGGGGTGGGATTCACCCCTCCACTTT. Its translation: CASSQGLGWDSPLHF.

J is TRBJ1-2 and V is TRBV27; 9 bases align to TRBD1. The germline V gene encodes CDR1 MNHEY and CDR2 SMNVEV (reference sequence). Germline trimming cut 5 bases from V and 4 bases from J; bases unmatched to any gene: 11. This CDR3 comprises 16 residues. CDR3 residues: CASSPALGQGPYGYTF. CDR3 DNA: TGTGCCAGCAGTCCGGCTTTGGGACAGGGTCCCTATGGCTACACCTTC.

V and J are TRBV20-1 and TRBJ1-4, with D unresolved. V shed 3 bases and J shed 4 bases, with 12 bases lying between them. CDR3 length equals 14 residues. The germline V gene has CDR1 DFQATT and CDR2 SNEGSKA (reference sequence). The CDR3 loop reads CSASFTAGNEKLFF. CDR3 DNA: TGCAGTGCTAGTTTCACAGCCGGTAATGAAAAACTGTTTTTT.

V is TRBV19 and J is TRBJ2-3; perhaps TRBD1 as D (7 bases). Germline V CDR1 and CDR2: LNHDA, SQIVND (reference sequence). V was cut by 6 bases and J by 2 bases, with 15 bases left in between. The CDR3 covers 15 residues. DNA of the CDR3: TGTGCCAGTAGGATCCAGGGGGGACCCACAGATACGCAGTATTTT. Protein: CASRIQGGPTDTQYF.

The gene calls are TRBV6-1 and TRBJ1-2; unclear D gene. The CDR3 extends over 16 amino acids. CDR1 is MNHNS, CDR2 SASEGT, per germline. V was cut by 1 base and J by 3 bases, with 15 bases left in between. The CDR3 coding sequence is TGTGCCAGCAGTGAAGGAGTGGGAAAGGGTTACTATGGCTACACCTTC. Protein product: CASSEGVGKGYYGYTF.

The chain recombines TRBV5-4 with TRBJ2-7; 9 positions match TRBD1. The length of the CDR3 is 15 residues. Trimming cost V 4 bases and J 6 bases; bases outside gene matches: 11. The germline V gene encodes CDR1 SGHNT and CDR2 YYREEE (reference sequence). In DNA, the CDR3 is TGTGCCAGCAGCCTGGACGGGACAGGGTACGGCGAGCAGTACTTC. It encodes CASSLDGTGYGEQYF.

The chain combines TRBV7-9 with TRBJ2-3; no clear D. This CDR3 region has 14 residues. Between the trimmed V and J ends, which lost 1 base and 1 base, there was a span of 6 bases. Germline CDR1 and CDR2: SEHNR and FQNEAQ (reference sequence). The CDR3 reads CASSLVAGTDTQYF. Written as DNA, the CDR3 is TGTGCCAGCAGCTTAGTCGCAGGCACAGATACGCAGTATTTT. Full variable domain (remainder filled in from reference TRBV7-9 and TRBJ2-3): DTGVSQNPRHKITKRGQNVTFRCDPISEHNRLYWYRQTLGQGPEFLTYFQNEAQLEKSRLLSDRFSAERPKGSFSTLEIQRTEQGDSAMYLCASSLVAGTDTQYFGPGTRLTVL.

The genes are TRBV2 and TRBJ1-3; D is unresolved. The germline V and J ends were trimmed by 9 bases and 0 bases, with 12 bases remaining between them. The germline V gene encodes CDR1 SNHLY and CDR2 FYNNEI. CDR3 length equals 14 residues. The chain's CDR3 is CARMETSSGNTIYF. CDR3 bases: TGTGCCAGAATGGAGACAAGCTCTGGAAACACCATATATTTT.

V and J are TRBV6-2 or TRBV6-3 and TRBJ1-5, with a weak D call TRBD1 (6 bases). This CDR3 comprises 16 residues. Germline CDR1 reads MNHEY; CDR2 reads SVGEGT. The V and J ends lost 4 bases and 5 bases respectively, with 18 bases between them. The CDR3 DNA sequence: TGTGCCAGCAGTTTGAACCTGCAGGGGAGAGATCAGCCCCAGCATTTT. It codes for CASSLNLQGRDQPQHF.

This rearrangement joins TRBV12-3 or TRBV12-4 to TRBJ1-5; D unresolved. V was trimmed by 3 bases and J by 0 bases, leaving 3 bases between them. This CDR3 is built from 13 residues. CDR3 sequence: CASSLNSNQPQHF. In DNA form, the CDR3 reads TGTGCCAGCAGTTTGAATAGCAATCAGCCCCAGCATTTT.

J is TRBJ1-6 and V is TRBV5-1; tentative D call: TRBD1 (5 bases). The CDR3 is 16 amino acids. Trimming removed 0 bases at V and 8 bases at J, with 15 bases between. Per the germline V gene, CDR1 is SGHRS and CDR2 is YFSETQ. CDR3 sequence reads: CASSLEFRSGYSPLHF. CDR3 nucleotides: TGCGCCAGCAGCTTGGAGTTTCGTTCAGGGTATTCACCCCTCCACTTT. Variable domain in full (rest from reference TRBV5-1 and TRBJ1-6): KAGVTQTPRYLIKTRGQQVTLSCSPISGHRSVSWYQQTPGQGLQFLFEYFSETQRNKGNFPGRFSGRQFSNSRSEMNVSTLELGDSALYLCASSLEFRSGYSPLHFGNGTRLTVT.

The J gene is TRBJ2-7, the V gene TRBV18, with 12 positions matching TRBD2. In germline, CDR1 is KGHSH, CDR2 LQKENI. Unmatched junction bases numbered 9, after V lost 3 bases and J lost 0 bases. The CDR3 is 18 amino acids. The CDR3 nucleotides read TGTGCCAGCTCACCCCGTCCGGGACTAGCGGGCCTCTCCTACGAGCAGTACTTC. As protein: CASSPRPGLAGLSYEQYF. Full variable domain (outside the CDR3, taken from reference TRBV18 and TRBJ2-7): NAGVMQNPRHLVRRRGQEARLRCSPMKGHSHVYWYRQLPEEGLKFMVYLQKENIIDESGMPKERFSAEFPKEGPSILRIQQVVRGDSAAYFCASSPRPGLAGLSYEQYFGPGTRLTVT.

The genes are TRBV3-1 (or the pseudogene TRBV3-2) and TRBJ2-7, with D possibly matching TRBD2 (7 bases). Trimming removed 4 bases from V and 5 bases from J, with 18 bases in between. CDR1 LGHDT and CDR2 YNNKEL come from the germline V gene (reference sequence). This CDR3 has 15 amino acids. The CDR3 DNA reads TGTGCCAGCAGCCCCATATGGGGGGGGCCCCACGAGCAGTACTTC. Translated: CASSPIWGGPHEQYF.

This clone is a singleton in its sample. The identical CDR3 is also encoded by other nucleotide sequences in the sample. The genes are TRBV27 and TRBJ1-5, with 8 bases matching TRBD1. The V gene's germline CDR1 is MNHEY and CDR2 SMNVEV (reference sequence). J was trimmed by 4 bases and V by 8 bases; bases with no gene match: 4. This CDR3 is 13 amino acids long. The CDR3 DNA follows: TGTGCCAGCCGCAGACAGGGGAATCAGCCCCAGCATTTT. Its translation: CASRRQGNQPQHF.

This chain connects TRBV10-3 to TRBJ1-1; 9 bases line up with TRBD1. The J segment lost 4 bases and the V segment lost 0 bases, leaving 3 bases of the junction unmatched. The CDR3 runs to 15 residues. Germline V gene sequence: CDR1 ENHRY, CDR2 SYGVKD. The CDR3 DNA sequence: TGTGCCATCAGTGAGTCCGGACAGGGGACCACTGAAGCTTTCTTT. This encodes CAISESGQGTTEAFF.

This chain uses TRBV13 with TRBJ2-7; D is uncertain. CDR1 and CDR2 (germline): PRHDT, FYEKMQ (reference sequence). Between the trimmed V and J ends, which lost 2 bases and 7 bases, there was a span of 6 bases. The CDR3 is 11 amino acids. The CDR3 protein is CASSLYREQYF. The CDR3 nucleotides read TGTGCCAGCAGCTTATATCGTGAGCAGTACTTC.

Here the CDR3 reads CASSWAGELFF. CDR3 nucleotides: TGTGCCAGCAGCTGGGCTGGGGAGCTGTTTTTT. The chain combines TRBV27 with TRBJ2-2; the D is unclear. The germline V gene encodes CDR1 MNHEY and CDR2 SMNVEV (reference sequence). V shed 6 bases and J shed 8 bases, with 7 bases lying between them. The CDR3 consists of 11 residues.

This chain connects TRBV2 to TRBJ2-7; D unclear. Germline V gene lookup returns CDR1 SNHLY and CDR2 FYNNEI. The length of the CDR3 is 10 residues. The V gene lost 8 bases and the J gene lost 3 bases, with 5 bases spanning the gap. The CDR3 sequence is CASRVYEQYF. For the CDR3, the DNA is TGTGCCAGCCGGGTCTACGAGCAGTACTTC.